These T cell receptor beta chains were read from a single sample in a study of somatic mutations in cytotoxic T cells in rheumatoid arthritis. Profiled with immunoSEQ multiplex PCR; TCRdb holds only in-frame clones, not every one. The sample lists some 9,300 clones; 85% to 95% were seen once. Sequenced material: CD8+ T cells sorted from blood. The receptor source for this set is a woman between 18 and 30 years old with rheumatoid arthritis. Each CDR3 is given with its conserved first and last residue. A D gene is named only where the DNA matches it firmly. Only part of the rows carry a size: once, few, many, or a class if the clone is expanded.

>TRBV29-1|TRBD1|TRBJ1-1|NA
TGCAGCGTTGAAGACGCCCGTGACAGGGGGGTGCCTGAAGCTTTCTTT
CSVEDARDRGVPEAFF
>TRBV4-1|TRBD1|TRBJ1-2|NA
TGCGCCAGCAGCCCAGACAGGGGTGGGTATGGCTACACCTTC
CASSPDRGGYGYTF
>TRBV2|NA|TRBJ2-7|once
TGTGCCAGCATTCCAGACACAGGCTCCTACGAGCAGTACTTC
CASIPDTGSYEQYF
>TRBV9|NA|TRBJ1-5|NA
TGTGCCAGCAGCGCAGACATTCATCAGCCCCAGCATTTT
CASSADIHQPQHF
>TRBV6-5|TRBD2|TRBJ2-3|NA
TGTGCCAGCAGCCCAGTAGCGGGAGTAACAGATACGCAGTATTTT
CASSPVAGVTDTQYF
>TRBV7-7|TRBD2|TRBJ2-1|once
TGTGCTAGCAGCTTAGAACTAGCGGGAGGGTTGAACAATGAGCAGTTCTTC
CASSLELAGGLNNEQFF
>TRBV28|NA|TRBJ2-4|NA
TGTGCCAGCAGTTTTAGGAGTTTAGCCAAAAACATTCAGTACTTC
CASSFRSLAKNIQYF
>TRBV4-1|NA|TRBJ2-3|NA
TGCGCCAGCAGCCAATCCCAGTCAGTAGCGTCAGATACGCAGTATTTT
CASSQSQSVASDTQYF
>TRBV9|NA|TRBJ2-5|NA
TGTGCCAGCAGCGGAGAAGCGGGACAGGTGGACTTC
CASSGEAGQVDF
>TRBV12-5|TRBD2|TRBJ2-1|NA
TGTGCTAGTGGTTGGGGGGGGACTTCCAATGAGCAGTTCTTC
CASGWGGTSNEQFF
>TRBV28|NA|TRBJ1-1|NA
TGTGCCAGCAGTCCCATCCAGACAGGGAACACTGAAGCTTTCTTT
CASSPIQTGNTEAFF
>TRBV29-1|NA|TRBJ2-1|NA
TGCAGCGTTCGTACCGGGAATGCGGAGAACAATGAGCAGTTCTTC
CSVRTGNAENNEQFF
>TRBV7-9|NA|TRBJ1-6|NA
TGTGCCAGCAGCATGACAGATTTTGATTCACCCCTCCACTTT
CASSMTDFDSPLHF
>TRBV7-2|NA|TRBJ1-1|NA
TGTGCCAGCAGCTGGTCCACGGCGGGGGGGACTGAAGCTTTCTTT
CASSWSTAGGTEAFF
>TRBV11-2|NA|TRBJ2-3|NA
TGTGCCAGCAGCGGCGACAGAACAGATACGCAGTATTTT
CASSGDRTDTQYF
>TRBV29-1|TRBD1|TRBJ1-2|NA
TGCAGCGTTGATCTGACGACAGGGGCTTATGGCTACACCTTC
CSVDLTTGAYGYTF